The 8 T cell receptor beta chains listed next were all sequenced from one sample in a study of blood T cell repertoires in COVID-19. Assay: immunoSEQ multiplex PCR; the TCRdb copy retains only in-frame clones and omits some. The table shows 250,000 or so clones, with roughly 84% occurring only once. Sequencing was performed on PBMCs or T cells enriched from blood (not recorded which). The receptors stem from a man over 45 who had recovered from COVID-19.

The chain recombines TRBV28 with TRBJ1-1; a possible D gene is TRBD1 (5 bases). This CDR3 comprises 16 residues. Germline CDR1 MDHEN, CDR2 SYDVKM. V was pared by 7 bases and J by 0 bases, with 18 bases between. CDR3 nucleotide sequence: TGTGCCAGCACCCGGGGGGGGTTCCCCTTGAACACTGAAGCTTTCTTT. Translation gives CASTRGGFPLNTEAFF.

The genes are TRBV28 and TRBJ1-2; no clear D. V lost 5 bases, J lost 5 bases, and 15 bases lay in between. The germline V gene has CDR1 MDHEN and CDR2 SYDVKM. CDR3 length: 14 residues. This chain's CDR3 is CASSAYDTLYGYTF. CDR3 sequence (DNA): TGTGCCAGCAGTGCCTACGACACCCTATATGGCTACACCTTC.

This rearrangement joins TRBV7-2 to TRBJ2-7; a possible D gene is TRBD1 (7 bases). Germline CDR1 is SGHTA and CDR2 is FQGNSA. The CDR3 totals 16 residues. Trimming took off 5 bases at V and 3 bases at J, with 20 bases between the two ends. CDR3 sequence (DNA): TGTGCCAGCAGCCCCAGTGCAGGGGGGAACGTCTACGAGCAGTACTTC. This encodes CASSPSAGGNVYEQYF. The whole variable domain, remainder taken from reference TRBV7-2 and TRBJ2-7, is GAGVSQSPSNKVTEKGKDVELRCDPISGHTALYWYRQSLGQGLEFLIYFQGNSAPDKSGLPSDRFSAERTGGSVSTLTIQRTQQEDSAVYLCASSPSAGGNVYEQYFGPGTRLTVT.

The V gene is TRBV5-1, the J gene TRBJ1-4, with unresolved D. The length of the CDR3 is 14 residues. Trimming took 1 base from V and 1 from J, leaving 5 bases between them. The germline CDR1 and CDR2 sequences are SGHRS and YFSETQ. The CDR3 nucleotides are TGCGCCAGCAGCTTGCTAGGAACTAATGAAAAACTGTTTTTT. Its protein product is CASSLLGTNEKLFF.

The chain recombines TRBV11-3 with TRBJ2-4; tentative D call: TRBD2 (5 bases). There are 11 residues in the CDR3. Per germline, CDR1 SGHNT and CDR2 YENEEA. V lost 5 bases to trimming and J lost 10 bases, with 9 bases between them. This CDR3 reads CASSQLEIQYF. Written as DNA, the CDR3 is TGTGCCAGCAGCCAACTAGAGATTCAGTACTTC.

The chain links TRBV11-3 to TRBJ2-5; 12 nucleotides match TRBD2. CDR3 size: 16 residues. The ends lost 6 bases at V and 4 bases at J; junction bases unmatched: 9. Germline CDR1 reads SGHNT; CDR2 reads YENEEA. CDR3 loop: CASSSLAGGKGETQYF. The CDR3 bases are TGTGCCAGCAGTTCCCTAGCGGGAGGGAAGGGAGAGACCCAGTACTTC.

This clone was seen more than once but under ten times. CDR3 residues: CASSIAASGGEQFF. For the CDR3, the DNA is TGTGCCAGTAGTATAGCAGCTAGTGGCGGGGAGCAGTTCTTC. V gene TRBV19 combines with J gene TRBJ2-1, with D possibly matching TRBD2 (5 bases). There are 14 residues in the CDR3. V lost 1 base and J lost 10, with 14 bases in between. The V gene's germline CDR1 is LNHDA and CDR2 SQIVND (reference sequence).

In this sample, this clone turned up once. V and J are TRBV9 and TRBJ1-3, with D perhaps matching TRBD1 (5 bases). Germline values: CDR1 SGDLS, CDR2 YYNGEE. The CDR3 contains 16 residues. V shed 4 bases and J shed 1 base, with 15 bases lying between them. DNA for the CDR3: TGTGCCAGCAGCCTCCGTCAGGGATGGTCTGGAAACACCATATATTTT. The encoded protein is CASSLRQGWSGNTIYF.